This TCR beta chain was identified during a study of T cell responses to AZD1222 COVID-19 vaccine. Study-level findings and limits: Donors skewed white British and female; clonal diversity was possibly underestimated. Regions 160-218 and 743-854 dominated among vaccine-associated CD4 TCRs spanning spike. Reports indicate that nearly half of spike-specific TCRs are directed at unmutated variant regions.

This CDR3 contains 18 residues. Germline CDR1 reads MGHRA; CDR2 reads YSYEKL. Trimming shortened V by 0 bases and J by 0 bases, and 15 bases separated the two germline ends. The method was immunoSEQ multiplex PCR; TCRdb's version includes in-frame clones alone and lacks a portion of them. The table records 150,000 to 200,000 clones, approximately 90% of them present only once. Notes on this clone: Its specificity is not known.

The origin of this receptor is an adult who received the AZD1222 COVID-19 vaccine. The chain has TRBV4-1 and TRBJ1-3; D uncertain. The input for sequencing was peripheral blood, taken 28 days after the second AZD1222 dose. CDR3 in DNA: TGCGCCAGCAGCCAAGAATTTATTGGGGTCTTCTCTGGAAACACCATATATTTT. Amino acid sequence: CASSQEFIGVFSGNTIYF.